This TCR beta chain emerged from a study of CD8 T cells in Susac syndrome. Blood CD8+ and CD4+ T cells underwent high-throughput TCR beta sequencing. V lost 2 bases and J lost 4; bases outside the gene matches: 3. The germline V gene encodes CDR1 SGHTA and CDR2 FQGNSA. This CDR3 is built from 15 residues. cDNA came from roughly 0.53 to 1 ug RNA primed by random hexamers. MiXCR, run by TCRdb on the immunoSEQ multiplex PCR reads, gives a single entry per CDR3 protein. The table shows 300,000 to 350,000 distinct CDR3 sequences, with 92% occurring only once. The chain couples TRBV7-2 to TRBJ2-3, with TRBD2 identical over 10 bases. Sequences were obtained from CD4+ T cells from PBMCs. The sequence was collected from a human donor with multiple sclerosis. Here the CDR3 reads CASSLSSGRADTQYF. DNA of the CDR3: TGTGCCAGCAGCTTATCCAGCGGGAGGGCAGATACGCAGTATTTT.